This TCR beta chain derives from a study of blood T cell repertoires in COVID-19. Some clones are missing from TCRdb's copy, which holds only in-frame ones; the method was immunoSEQ multiplex PCR. The top ten clones hold around 2.1% of a sample with around 300,000 clones, about nine tenths of them seen once. The sample taken for sequencing was peripheral blood. This receptor was obtained from a man aged 45-65 years with acute or convalescent COVID-19.

CDR3 in DNA: TGTGCCAGCAGCGGACTTGTCACAGATACGCAGTATTTT. This encodes CASSGLVTDTQYF. The rearrangement uses TRBV12-3 or TRBV12-4 and TRBJ2-3, with a possible D match to TRBD2 (5 bases). The length of the CDR3 is 13 residues. Trimming stripped 6 bases from V and 2 bases from J, with 9 bases between.